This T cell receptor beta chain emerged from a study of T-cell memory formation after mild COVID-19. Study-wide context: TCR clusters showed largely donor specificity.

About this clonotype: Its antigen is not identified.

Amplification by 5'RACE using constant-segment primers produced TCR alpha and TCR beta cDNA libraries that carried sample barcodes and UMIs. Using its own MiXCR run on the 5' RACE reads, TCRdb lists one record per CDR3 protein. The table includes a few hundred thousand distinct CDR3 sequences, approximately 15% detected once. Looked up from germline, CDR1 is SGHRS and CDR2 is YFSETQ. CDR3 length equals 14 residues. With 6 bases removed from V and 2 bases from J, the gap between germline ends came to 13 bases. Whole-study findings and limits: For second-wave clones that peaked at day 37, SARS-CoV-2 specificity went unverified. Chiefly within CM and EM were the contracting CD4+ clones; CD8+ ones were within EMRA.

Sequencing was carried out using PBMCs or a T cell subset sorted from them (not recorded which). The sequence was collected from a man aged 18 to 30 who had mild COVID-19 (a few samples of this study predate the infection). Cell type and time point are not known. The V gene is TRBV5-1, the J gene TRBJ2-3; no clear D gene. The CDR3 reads CASTATPYTDTQYF. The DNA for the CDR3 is TGCGCCAGCACGGCGACTCCGTACACAGATACGCAGTATTTT.